This TCR beta chain appears in the sequencing data of a study of OX40 agonist ivuxolimab in advanced cancers. Study findings and constraints: Antigens targeted by the expanded peripheral T cells were not determined.

With regard to this clone: The antigen remains unidentified.

CDR3 length: 18 residues. The germline V gene encodes CDR1 MGHRA and CDR2 YSYEKL. Trimming pared 1 base from V and 7 bases from J, leaving 23 bases between. Using immunoSEQ multiplex PCR, the repertoire was profiled, and TCRdb retains in-frame clones only, with some absent. This sample yields some 75,000 clones, of which more than 70% are seen a single time; 0.6% to 0.9% belongs to the top ten. J is TRBJ1-5 and V is TRBV4-1; D not resolved. The sample consisted of CD4+ or CD8+ T cells sorted from blood, taken in a trial of the OX40 agonist ivuxolimab. This receptor was obtained from an adult with an advanced solid tumor such as melanoma, head and neck, liver or kidney cancer. The CDR3 region is CASSQVIAGVSLGQPQHF. Here the CDR3 DNA reads TGCGCCAGCAGCCAAGTAATCGCAGGAGTCTCATTGGGCCAGCCCCAGCATTTT.